This T cell receptor (beta chain) was recorded in a study of Graves' ophthalmopathy and Graves' hyperthyroidism. CDR3 regions of TCR beta were amplified from RNA transcripts. The first round was an RT-PCR with HTBI primers, and the second round was a multiplex PCR. In TCRdb, the multiplex PCR reads were re-called with MiXCR into one record per CDR3 protein. The sample carries about 240,000 distinct CDR3 sequences, 40% to 50% recorded once. CDR1 SSHAT and CDR2 FNYEAQ come from the germline V gene (reference sequence). This CDR3 region has 14 residues. Those donors who had ophthalmopathy presented with moderate-to-severe activity, a CAS of ≥3, a NOSPECS of ≥4 and a duration under 3 months. Certain patients were not enrolled. These were patients with other autoimmune diseases, uncontrolled infections, pregnancy or lactation. The authors isolated PBMCs from about 10 ml of fresh peripheral blood. As for this clonotype: An end of the junction does not agree with germline; a read error may underlie this.

This rearrangement joins TRBV7-7 to TRBJ2-7, with 8 bases matching TRBD2. The sequenced sample consisted of peripheral blood. The clonotype originates from an adult man with Graves' ophthalmopathy. The CDR3 loop reads CASIPSGPRGEQYF. The CDR3 DNA reads TGCGCCAGCATTCCTAGCGGGCCCCGGGGCGAGCAGTACTTC. Together with reference TRBV7-7 and TRBJ2-7, the CDR3 gives the full variable domain: GAGVSQSPRYKVTKRGQDVTLRCDPISSHATLYWYQQALGQGPEFLTYFNYEAQPDKSGLPSDRFSAERPEGSISTLTIQRTEQRDSAMYRCASIPSGPRGEQYFGPGTRLTVT.